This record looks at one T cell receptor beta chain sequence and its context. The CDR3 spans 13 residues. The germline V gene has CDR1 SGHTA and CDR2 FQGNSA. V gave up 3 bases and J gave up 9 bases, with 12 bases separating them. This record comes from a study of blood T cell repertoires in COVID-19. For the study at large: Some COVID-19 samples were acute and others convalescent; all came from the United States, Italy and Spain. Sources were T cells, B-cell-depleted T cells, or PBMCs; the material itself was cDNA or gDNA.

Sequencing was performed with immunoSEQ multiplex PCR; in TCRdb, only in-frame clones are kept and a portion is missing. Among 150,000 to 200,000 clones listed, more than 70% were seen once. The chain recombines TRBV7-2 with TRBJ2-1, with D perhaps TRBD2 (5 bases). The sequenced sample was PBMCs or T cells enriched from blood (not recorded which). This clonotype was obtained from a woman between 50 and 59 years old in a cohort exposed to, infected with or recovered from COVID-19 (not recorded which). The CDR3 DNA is TGTGCCAGCAGCTTTCGGCGGGCCGTTGAGCAGTTCTTC. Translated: CASSFRRAVEQFF.